The 32 T cell receptor beta chains reported below all come from one sample, sequenced in a study of control samples from healthy donors and cancer patients. Generated by immunoSEQ multiplex PCR, the TCRdb table keeps only in-frame clones and is missing some. The sample records approximately 150,000 clones, about 90% being singletons. The sequencing sample was made of blood. These receptors all come from a man in his late teens or twenties in good health.

The chain has TRBV4-3 and TRBJ1-2, with D perhaps matching TRBD1 (5 bases). The V gene's germline CDR1 is LGHNA and CDR2 YSLEER. Trimming pared 4 bases from V and 0 bases from J, leaving 12 bases between. The CDR3 contains 15 residues. The CDR3 reads CASSPWVGANYGYTF. DNA for the CDR3: TGCGCCAGCAGCCCCTGGGTGGGGGCTAACTATGGCTACACCTTC.

This chain connects TRBV14 to TRBJ1-1, with unresolved D. With 0 bases removed from V and 1 base from J, the gap between germline ends came to 3 bases. Looked up from germline, CDR1 is SGHDN and CDR2 is FVKESK. The CDR3 runs 13 residues. CDR3 sequence reads: CASSQDQNTEAFF. CDR3 bases: TGTGCCAGCAGCCAAGATCAGAACACTGAAGCTTTCTTT.

This clone was counted a single time. V is TRBV9 and J is TRBJ2-1, with D perhaps TRBD2 (6 bases). Germline CDR1 reads SGDLS; CDR2 reads YYNGEE. V dropped 0 bases and J dropped 4 bases, with 17 bases sitting between them. The CDR3 is 17 residues long. The CDR3, as DNA: TGTGCCAGCAGCGTAGGAGAGGGACTCCCCCCTTACAATGAGCAGTTCTTC. Translated, it gives CASSVGEGLPPYNEQFF.

This chain links TRBV5-1 with TRBJ2-7, with TRBD1 matching 9 bases. The CDR3 is made up of 15 amino acids. The germline CDR1 and CDR2 sequences are SGHRS and YFSETQ. With 4 bases clipped from V and 5 bases from J, the junction kept 10 bases outside the gene matches. For the CDR3, the DNA is TGCGCCAGCAGCCAGGAAGGACAGGGGCGGGACGAGCAGTACTTC. Its translation is CASSQEGQGRDEQYF.

The V call is TRBV7-6, the J call TRBJ1-2; 9 positions match TRBD1. The CDR3 is 14 amino acids. Germline V gene lookup returns CDR1 SGHVS and CDR2 FNYEAQ. The V gene end was trimmed by 4 bases and the J gene end by 9 bases; junction bases not matched to a gene: 9. The CDR3 here is CASSSGQGLSRYTF. The CDR3 DNA follows: TGTGCCAGCAGCTCCGGACAGGGGCTTTCTCGCTACACCTTC.

The gene calls are TRBV5-1 and TRBJ2-7, with D perhaps given as TRBD1 or TRBD2 (5 bases each). The CDR3 sequence is 14 residues long. Per the germline V gene, CDR1 is SGHRS and CDR2 is YFSETQ. V lost 4 bases to trimming and J lost 0 bases, with 11 bases between them. The CDR3 region is CASSGTESSYEQYF. The CDR3 bases are TGCGCCAGCAGCGGGACGGAAAGCTCCTACGAGCAGTACTTC.

The V call is TRBV2, the J call TRBJ1-1; D gene ambiguous. CDR3 length: 14 amino acids. The germline V gene has CDR1 SNHLY and CDR2 FYNNEI. V dropped 6 bases and J dropped 1 base, with 12 bases sitting between them. In DNA, the CDR3 is TGTGCCAGCAGCGCTCTTACAGAGAACACTGAAGCTTTCTTT. The encoded protein is CASSALTENTEAFF.

The chain is built from TRBV7-6 and TRBJ1-6; maybe TRBD1 (5 bases). Germline values: CDR1 SGHVS, CDR2 FNYEAQ. The CDR3 runs to 17 residues. The V end was cut by 5 bases, the J end by 1 base, with 15 bases between. CDR3 bases: TGTGCCAGCAGCCCATTGGGGGGGGTATCCTATAATTCACCCCTCCACTTT. Its protein is CASSPLGGVSYNSPLHF.

The rearrangement joins TRBV4-1 to TRBJ2-7; D is uncertain. CDR3 length: 14 residues. The V end was cut by 0 bases, the J end by 2 bases, with 8 bases between. Germline lookup yields CDR1 MGHRA and CDR2 YSYEKL. The CDR3 nucleotides are TGCGCCAGCAGCCAAGAATTCAACCCCTACGAGCAGTACTTC. Translation gives CASSQEFNPYEQYF.

This clone occurred a few times. This chain connects TRBV9 to TRBJ1-1; D gene uncertain. Trimming shortened V by 3 bases and J by 0 bases, and 9 bases separated the two germline ends. The germline V gene encodes CDR1 SGDLS and CDR2 YYNGEE. The length of the CDR3 is 14 residues. The chain's CDR3 is CASSEEDLNTEAFF. In nucleotides, the CDR3 is TGTGCCAGCAGCGAGGAGGACCTGAACACTGAAGCTTTCTTT. Full variable domain (remainder filled in from reference TRBV9 and TRBJ1-1): DSGVTQTPKHLITATGQRVTLRCSPRSGDLSVYWYQQSLDQGLQFLIQYYNGEERAKGNILERFSAQQFPDLHSELNLSSLELGDSALYFCASSEEDLNTEAFFGQGTRLTVV.

The chain uses TRBV11-3 and TRBJ1-1, with D perhaps TRBD1 (5 bases). In germline, CDR1 is SGHNT, CDR2 YENEEA. The V gene lost 1 base and the J gene lost 1 base, with 7 bases spanning the gap. The length of the CDR3 is 14 residues. The chain's CDR3 is CASSLGGENTEAFF. In nucleotides, the CDR3 is TGTGCCAGCAGCTTAGGAGGGGAGAACACTGAAGCTTTCTTT.

This chain joins TRBV19 and TRBJ2-6; D remains unclear. The CDR3 contains 13 residues. Looked up from germline, CDR1 is LNHDA and CDR2 is SQIVND (reference sequence). V was trimmed by 3 bases and J by 4 bases, leaving 4 bases between them. CDR3 loop: CASSIGGANVLTF. The CDR3, as DNA: TGTGCCAGTAGTATCGGGGGGGCCAACGTCCTGACTTTC.

By proportion, this clone is medium-sized (0.01 to 0.1%). The rearrangement uses TRBV6-2 or TRBV6-3 and TRBJ2-2; 9 positions agree with TRBD1. V lost 2 bases, J lost 7 bases, and 5 bases stayed unmatched. The CDR3 is 15 residues long. The germline CDR1 and CDR2 sequences are MNHEY and SVGEGT. CDR3 coding DNA: TGTGCCAGCAGTTACCTGGGACAGGGAAACGGGGAGCTGTTTTTT. As protein: CASSYLGQGNGELFF.

V usage is TRBV11-2 and J usage is TRBJ1-6; no reliable D call. V lost 5 bases to trimming and J lost 7 bases, with 9 bases between them. Germline assignment: CDR1 SGHAT and CDR2 FQNNGV. The CDR3 has 13 amino acids. In DNA form, the CDR3 reads TGTGCCAGCAGCGCGGGATGGAATTCACCCCTCCACTTT. Translating gives CASSAGWNSPLHF.

The J gene is TRBJ1-2, the V gene TRBV19, with 8 bases that match TRBD1. Germline CDR1 and CDR2: LNHDA and SQIVND (reference sequence). This CDR3 contains 15 residues. With V trimmed by 6 bases and J by 1 base, 7 bases remained unmatched. The CDR3 is CASSPRQGSNYGYTF. The CDR3 bases are TGTGCCAGTAGCCCTAGACAGGGGAGTAACTATGGCTACACCTTC.

V usage is TRBV19 and J usage is TRBJ2-6; the D is unclear. Trimming pared 6 bases from V and 4 bases from J, leaving 13 bases between. Germline V gene data show CDR1 as LNHDA and CDR2 as SQIVND (reference sequence). The CDR3 has 15 residues. DNA of the CDR3: TGTGCCAGTAGGGGTTGGGCAGCGGGGGCCAACGTCCTGACTTTC. Amino acids: CASRGWAAGANVLTF.

This rearrangement joins TRBV2 to TRBJ1-4; 7 positions match TRBD1. This CDR3 spans 14 amino acids. Looked up from germline, CDR1 is SNHLY and CDR2 is FYNNEI. J lost 7 bases, V lost 8 bases, and 10 bases had no gene match. CDR3 coding DNA: TGTGCCAGCCTCGTAGGGACAGCGGCTGAAAAACTGTTTTTT. The encoded protein is CASLVGTAAEKLFF. The full variable domain, with the rest looked up from reference TRBV2 and TRBJ1-4, is EPEVTQTPSHQVTQMGQEVILRCVPISNHLYFYWYRQILGQKVEFLVSFYNNEISEKSEIFDDQFSVERPDGSNFTLKIRSTKLEDSAMYFCASLVGTAAEKLFFGSGTQLSVL.

This clone came up a few times. The gene calls are TRBV7-2 and TRBJ2-1, with 8 bases that match TRBD2. From germline, CDR1 is SGHTA and CDR2 FQGNSA. Trimming removed 5 bases from V and 1 base from J; junction bases left unmatched: 10. This CDR3 has 17 residues. The CDR3 region has the DNA TGTGCCAGCAGCCCCCGGGGAGCGGGGGAGTCCTACAATGAGCAGTTCTTC. Translation gives CASSPRGAGESYNEQFF. The whole variable domain, filled in from reference TRBV7-2 and TRBJ2-1, reads GAGVSQSPSNKVTEKGKDVELRCDPISGHTALYWYRQSLGQGLEFLIYFQGNSAPDKSGLPSDRFSAERTGGSVSTLTIQRTQQEDSAVYLCASSPRGAGESYNEQFFGPGTRLTVL.

The chain couples TRBV6-5 to TRBJ2-7; no clear D gene. Per the germline V gene, CDR1 is MNHEY and CDR2 is SVGAGI. V lost 0 bases to trimming and J lost 6 bases, with 6 bases between them. CDR3 length equals 12 residues. In nucleotides, the CDR3 is TGTGCCAGCAGTTACTCCTGGGGCGAGCAGTACTTC. The encoded protein is CASSYSWGEQYF.

V is TRBV27 and J is TRBJ2-3; maybe TRBD2 (6 bases). Trimming took 8 bases from V and 5 from J, leaving 17 bases between them. In germline, CDR1 is MNHEY, CDR2 SMNVEV (reference sequence). The CDR3 loop spans 14 amino acids. CDR3 in amino acids: CASGLGGLIDTQYF. CDR3 nucleotide sequence: TGTGCCAGCGGACTCGGGGGTTTGATAGATACGCAGTATTTT.

The CDR3 nucleotides read TGTGCCAGCAGCTTAGCGTCTTGGAGTAGCGGGGGGCCGAGCTCCTACAATGAGCAGTTCTTC. Protein: CASSLASWSSGGPSSYNEQFF. The chain employs TRBV7-2 and TRBJ2-1, with 10 bases aligning to TRBD2. Germline V gives CDR1 SGHTA, CDR2 FQGNSA. CDR3 size: 21 residues. J lost 0 bases, V lost 0 bases, and 14 bases had no gene match.

The chain combines TRBV6-5 with TRBJ2-1, with 8 bases aligning to TRBD1. CDR1 and CDR2 from the germline V gene are MNHEY and SVGAGI. V gave up 3 bases and J gave up 7 bases; unmatched junction bases: 11. CDR3 length equals 16 residues. The DNA for the CDR3 is TGTGCCAGCAGTTATATGCACAGGGGGTACACAAATGAGCAGTTCTTC. It yields the protein CASSYMHRGYTNEQFF.

This chain uses TRBV7-9 with TRBJ1-2, with 8 bases lining up with TRBD1. The trim removed 5 bases at V and 2 bases at J, leaving 7 bases unmatched. The CDR3 covers 15 residues. Germline-derived CDR1 and CDR2 are SEHNR and FQNEAQ (reference sequence). CDR3 sequence (DNA): TGTGCCAGCAGCGGCTGGACAGGGAGCAACTATGGCTACACCTTC. It encodes CASSGWTGSNYGYTF.

The chain couples TRBV19 to TRBJ1-1, with unresolved D. V gave up 0 bases and J gave up 4 bases, with 9 bases separating them. This CDR3 contains 14 residues. Germline CDR1 reads LNHDA; CDR2 reads SQIVND (reference sequence). The DNA of the CDR3 is TGTGCCAGTAGTATAGATCGTGGAAGCACTGAAGCTTTCTTT. Amino acids: CASSIDRGSTEAFF.

This CDR3 reads CASRLQHLTNTEAFF. For the CDR3, the DNA is TGTGCCAGTAGGCTCCAACATCTCACGAACACTGAAGCTTTCTTT. The chain has TRBV19 and TRBJ1-1; D not certain. CDR1 and CDR2 from the germline V gene are LNHDA and SQIVND (reference sequence). This CDR3 contains 15 residues. V lost 6 bases, J lost 1 base, and 15 bases lay in between.

The chain combines TRBV19 with TRBJ1-5; the D is unclear. Trimming shortened V by 3 bases and J by 4 bases, and 13 bases separated the two germline ends. The CDR3 length is 15 residues. CDR1 LNHDA and CDR2 SQIVND come from the germline V gene (reference sequence). CDR3 sequence reads: CASSIIRLQNQPQHF. DNA for the CDR3: TGTGCCAGTAGTATCATCCGGTTACAAAATCAGCCCCAGCATTTT.

The genes are TRBV20-1 and TRBJ2-2; no reliable D call. The CDR3 is made up of 13 amino acids. V was shortened by 3 bases and J by 4 bases, with 9 bases between the two germline ends. Looked up from germline, CDR1 is DFQATT and CDR2 is SNEGSKA (reference sequence). CDR3 bases: TGCAGTGCTAGTAAGAGTAGCACCGGGGAGCTGTTTTTT. Protein product: CSASKSSTGELFF.

The rearrangement joins TRBV6-2 or TRBV6-3 to TRBJ2-7; 12 nucleotides match TRBD1. The CDR3 spans 14 residues. V shed 5 bases and J 5 bases; nucleotides not matched to a gene: 4. Germline V lookup: CDR1 MNHEY, CDR2 SVGEGT. The CDR3 loop reads CASSNRDRGHEQYF. The DNA of the CDR3 is TGTGCCAGCAGTAACCGGGACAGGGGGCACGAGCAGTACTTC.

This clone was seen a single time. The rearrangement links TRBV19 to TRBJ1-1, with no clear D. The CDR3 is 13 residues long. Germline values: CDR1 LNHDA, CDR2 SQIVND (reference sequence). V shed 7 bases and J shed 1 base, with 10 bases lying between them. CDR3 DNA: TGTGCCAGTAACGCCGCCGAGAACACTGAAGCTTTCTTT. It encodes CASNAAENTEAFF.

The sample holds a few counts of this clone. The chain employs TRBV11-2 and TRBJ2-5; perhaps TRBD1 as D (6 bases). This CDR3 contains 15 residues. Trimming shortened V by 2 bases and J by 2 bases, and 12 bases separated the two germline ends. CDR1 is SGHAT, CDR2 FQNNGV, per germline. The CDR3 region is CASSLNRRGQETQYF. DNA of the CDR3: TGTGCCAGCAGCTTAAATCGCAGGGGTCAAGAGACCCAGTACTTC.

The chain links TRBV5-1 to TRBJ1-3; 12 bases are shared with TRBD1. The CDR3 is made up of 15 amino acids. Germline V gives CDR1 SGHRS, CDR2 YFSETQ. Unmatched junction bases numbered 4, after V lost 5 bases and J lost 4 bases. CDR3 bases: TGCGCCAGCAGTTGGGACAGGGGGCTCGGAAACACCATATATTTT. Its translation is CASSWDRGLGNTIYF.

V usage is TRBV3-1 (or the pseudogene TRBV3-2) and J usage is TRBJ1-2; D is undetermined. CDR1 and CDR2 from the germline V gene are LGHDT and YNNKEL (reference sequence). The germline V and J ends were trimmed by 1 base and 5 bases, with 11 bases remaining between them. This CDR3 has 14 residues. In nucleotides, the CDR3 is TGTGCCAGCAGCCAAGCCCTCTTGTCTTATGGCTACACCTTC. It yields the protein CASSQALLSYGYTF.